The source of this T cell receptor beta chain is a study of blood T cell repertoires in COVID-19. Study-level information: The study drew acute and convalescent COVID-19 samples from the United States, Italy and Spain. In each case, the material was cDNA or gDNA derived from T cells, B-cell-depleted T cells, or PBMCs.

Germline values: CDR1 LNHDA, CDR2 SQIVND (reference sequence). The ends were cut back, 5 bases at V and 8 bases at J, with 15 bases in the middle. The CDR3 contains 13 residues. Original processing notes: Amplification from reference gene primers served as the basis for estimated nucleated cell counts. Profiled with immunoSEQ multiplex PCR; TCRdb holds only in-frame clones, not every one. D and trimming come from the DNA, and the V and J calls and clone size come from that table. The repertoire holds some 110,000 clones, with less than 85% as singletons. The clonotype was recovered from a man aged 50-60 years with acute or convalescent COVID-19. The chain joins TRBV19 to TRBJ1-2; possible D gene TRBD1, 6 bases. Sequencing input: peripheral blood. The CDR3 region is CASSPTRTVGYTF. The CDR3 DNA sequence: TGTGCCAGTAGTCCCACTCGGACAGTCGGCTACACCTTC.